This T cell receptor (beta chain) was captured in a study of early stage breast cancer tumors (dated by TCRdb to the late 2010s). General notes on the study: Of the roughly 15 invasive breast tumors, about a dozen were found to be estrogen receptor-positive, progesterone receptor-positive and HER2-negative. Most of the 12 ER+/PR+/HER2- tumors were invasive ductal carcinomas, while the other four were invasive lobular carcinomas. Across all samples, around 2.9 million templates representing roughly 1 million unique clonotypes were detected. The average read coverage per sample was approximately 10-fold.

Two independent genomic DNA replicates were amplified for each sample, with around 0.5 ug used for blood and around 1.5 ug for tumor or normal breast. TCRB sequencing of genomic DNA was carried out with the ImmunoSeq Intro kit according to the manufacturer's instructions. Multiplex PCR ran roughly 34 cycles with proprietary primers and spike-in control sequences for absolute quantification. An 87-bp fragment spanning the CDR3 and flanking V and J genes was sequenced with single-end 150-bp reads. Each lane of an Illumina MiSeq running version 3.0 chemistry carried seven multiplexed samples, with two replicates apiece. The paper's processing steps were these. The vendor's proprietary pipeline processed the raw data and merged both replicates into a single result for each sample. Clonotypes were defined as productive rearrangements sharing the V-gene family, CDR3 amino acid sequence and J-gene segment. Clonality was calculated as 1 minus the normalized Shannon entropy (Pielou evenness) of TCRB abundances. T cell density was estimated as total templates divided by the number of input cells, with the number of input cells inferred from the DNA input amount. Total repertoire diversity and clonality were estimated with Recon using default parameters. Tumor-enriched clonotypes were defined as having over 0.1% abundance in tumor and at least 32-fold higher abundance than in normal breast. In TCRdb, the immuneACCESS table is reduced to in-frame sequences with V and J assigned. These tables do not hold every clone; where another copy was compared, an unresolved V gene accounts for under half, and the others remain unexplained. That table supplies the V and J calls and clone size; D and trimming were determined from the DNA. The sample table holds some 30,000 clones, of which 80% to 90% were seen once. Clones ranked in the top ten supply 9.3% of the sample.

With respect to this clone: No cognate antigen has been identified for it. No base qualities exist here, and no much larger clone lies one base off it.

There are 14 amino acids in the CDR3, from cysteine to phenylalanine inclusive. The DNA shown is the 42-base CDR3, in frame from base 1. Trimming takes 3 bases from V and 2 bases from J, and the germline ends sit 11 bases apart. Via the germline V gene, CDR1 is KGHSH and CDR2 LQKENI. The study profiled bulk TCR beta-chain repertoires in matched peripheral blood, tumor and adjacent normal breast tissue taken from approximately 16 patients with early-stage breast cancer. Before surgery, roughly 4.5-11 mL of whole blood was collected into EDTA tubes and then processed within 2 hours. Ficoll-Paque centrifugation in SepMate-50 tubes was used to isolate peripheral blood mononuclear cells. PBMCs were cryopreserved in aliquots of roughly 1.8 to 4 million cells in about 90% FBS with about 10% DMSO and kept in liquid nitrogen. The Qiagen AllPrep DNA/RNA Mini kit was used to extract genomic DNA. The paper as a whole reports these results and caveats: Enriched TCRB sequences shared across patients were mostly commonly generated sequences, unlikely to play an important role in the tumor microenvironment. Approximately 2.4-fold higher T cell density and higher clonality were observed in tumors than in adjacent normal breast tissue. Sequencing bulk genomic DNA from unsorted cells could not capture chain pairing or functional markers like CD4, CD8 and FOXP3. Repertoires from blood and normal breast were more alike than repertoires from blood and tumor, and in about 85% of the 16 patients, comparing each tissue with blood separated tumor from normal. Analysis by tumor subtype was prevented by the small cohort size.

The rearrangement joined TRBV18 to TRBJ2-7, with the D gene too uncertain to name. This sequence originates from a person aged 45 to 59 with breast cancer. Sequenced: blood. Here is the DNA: TGTGCCAGCTCACCCTCCCCTACGGCCTACGAGCAGTACTTC. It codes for CASSPSPTAYEQYF.